This T cell receptor (beta chain) stems from a study of T cells expressing NK-cell markers. In the study overall: Sequencing of TCR beta repertoires drew on sorted CD3+CD56+NKG2C+, CD3+CD56+NKG2C- and CD3+CD56-NKG2C+ T cells. Study results and limitations: It was still unclear whether expanded NKG2C+ T cell clones were HCMV specific.

Synthesis of TCR beta cDNA relied on 5'RACE template switching carrying UMIs. TCRdb re-called the 5' RACE reads, yielding one record per CDR3 amino acid sequence without DNA. This table holds more than 250,000 distinct CDR3 sequences. Points on this clonotype: Its antigen is still unknown.

The sequence came from a man between 18 and 29 years old in good health. Sample: blood T cells: a sorted CD56 or NKG2C T cell subset, CD4+ or CD8+ T cells, or bulk PBMC T cells (not recorded which).

The CDR3 sequence is CAWSVRRDNEQFF. The V call is TRBV30, the J call TRBJ2-1; checking the TCRdb D call of TRBD2 is not possible without DNA. CDR1 and CDR2 (germline): GTSNPN, SVGIG (reference sequence). This CDR3 contains 13 residues.